The T cell receptor beta chain described here comes from a study of T cell responses to AZD1222 COVID-19 vaccine (dated by TCRdb to the early 2020s). In the study overall: A total of over 230 trial participants underwent TCR sequencing, of whom 200 to 220 had received two doses of AZD1222 and around 26 had received two doses of the MenACWY control vaccine. Trial participants were enrolled by age into subgroups of 18-55, 56-69 and 70-plus years, and around 150, 29 and 61 TCR-sequenced participants, respectively, were included in these subgroups.

Study-level results and caveats: Participants were mostly white British, with more females than males. The authors suggested clonal diversity may have been underestimated. No day 14 peak-response samples were available, so repertoires were characterized only after the peak T cell response. The 56-69-year group was small, and its depth increase did not reach significance, likely because of low power. After two AZD1222 doses, spike-specific TCR breadth and depth were significantly higher than at day 0 and than in MenACWY recipients. Conclusions about previously exposed vaccinees are limited, since just 6 or 7 AZD1222 recipients were seropositive for SARS-CoV-2 at baseline. Epitopes outside the regions mutated in the B.1.351 and B.1.1.7 variants were reportedly recognized by nearly half of the unique spike-specific TCRs. Vaccine-associated CD4 TCRs spanned the whole spike protein, with dominant responses in regions 160-218 and 743-854.

Measured from the cysteine to the phenylalanine, the CDR3 is 15 residues long. This entry keeps only the CDR3 DNA: 45 bases, framed from base 1. V gives up 5 bases and J gives up 2 bases, and the segment between their germline ends measures 13 bases. The germline V gene (reference sequence) supplies CDR1 SEHNR and CDR2 FQNEAQ. This clone came up a few times. What antigen it recognizes has not been identified. No qualities accompany the bases; no much larger clone lies one base away. The CDR3 regions of human TCRbeta chains were analyzed by immunosequencing. Turning to the authors' computational methods: TCRs in the repertoires were matched against a reference library of SARS-CoV-2-specific TCRs that had been generated with the MIRA antigen-specificity platform. Breadth meant the fraction of unique TCRs that were SARS-CoV-2-associated, whereas depth meant the fraction of total T cells that were SARS-CoV-2-associated. Each spike-specific TCR was assigned to its reactive spike region and to a CD4 or CD8 class using the MIRA data. Log10-transformed breadth and depth values were compared by one-way ANOVA with Sidak's multiple comparisons tests. TCRdb retrieved this table from immuneACCESS and kept in-frame rearrangements only. Not all clones are present; in checked studies, unresolved V genes account for under half, and no reason is known for the remainder. V, J and clone size were drawn from that table, and D and trimming were deduced from the DNA. The sample has 150,000 to 200,000 clones on record, just over 90% of them singletons. 3% to 3.5% of the sample lies in the top ten.

Explained via the paper, the time point label denotes: about 28 days (+/-7) after the second vaccine dose. AZD1222 recipients given second doses at about 4 weeks or at about 12 weeks were pooled, since spike-specific TCR depth and breadth were not found to differ between the two schedules. The vaccinee samples were drawn from two UK trials, COV001 and COV002, one of which was a single-blind randomized controlled phase 2/3 trial testing AZD1222 (ChAdOx1 nCoV-19) in healthy adults. For TCRbeta chain sequencing, PBMC samples from trial participants were taken at day 0 and at day 28 after the second dose.

Recombination joined TRBV7-9 with TRBJ1-5; the D gene identity is not certain. The receptor was derived from an adult who received the AZD1222 COVID-19 vaccine. The specimen comprised peripheral blood, sampled 28 days after the second AZD1222 dose. The sequenced DNA: TGTGCCAGCAGCCTCGGGGATAGTGGCAATCAGCCCCAGCATTTT. This translates into CASSLGDSGNQPQHF.